Presented here are 8 T cell receptor beta chains from one specimen sequenced in a study of CD8 T cells in ankylosing spondylitis. TCRdb reanalysed the 5' RACE reads using MiXCR and keeps one entry per CDR3 protein. Here the sample spans around 300,000 distinct CDR3 sequences, less than 25% being singletons. Sequenced: blood, either unsorted or a sorted T cell fraction (not recorded which). These receptors were obtained from a female donor with ankylosing spondylitis or in good health (not recorded which).

The J gene is TRBJ2-1, the V gene TRBV2; no clear D. The CDR3 is 14 amino acids. CDR1 SNHLY and CDR2 FYNNEI come from the germline V gene. V was clipped by 2 bases and J by 3 bases, with 8 bases between them. CDR3 coding DNA: TGTGCCAGCAGTGAATTGAGCAGCTACAATGAGCAGTTCTTC. It codes for CASSELSSYNEQFF.

In this sample, this clonotype turned up many times. The chain is built from TRBV7-3 and TRBJ1-1, with 7 bases that match TRBD1. This CDR3 is built from 14 residues. The V gene's germline CDR1 is SGHTA and CDR2 FQGTGA. The V segment lost 6 bases and the J segment 4 bases; nucleotides outside the gene matches: 8. DNA of the CDR3: TGTGCCAGCAGGCAGACAGGGTCGGGCACTGAAGCTTTCTTT. Amino acid sequence: CASRQTGSGTEAFF.

The rearrangement links TRBV11-2 to TRBJ2-5, with D possibly being TRBD2 (6 bases). Germline-derived CDR1 and CDR2 are SGHAT and FQNNGV. The CDR3 sequence is 14 residues long. The ends were cut back, 5 bases at V and 3 bases at J, with 13 bases in the middle. The CDR3, as DNA: TGTGCCAGCAGCCCACCGGGACTCGAAGAGACCCAGTACTTC. It translates to CASSPPGLEETQYF.

J is TRBJ2-7 and V is TRBV28; 11 positions agree with TRBD1. V trimming: 5 bases; J trimming: 6 bases; junction bases outside the gene matches: 12. The CDR3 has 16 residues. Germline assignment: CDR1 MDHEN and CDR2 SYDVKM. CDR3 in DNA: TGTGCCAGCAGTCATCTCAGGACAGGGGGCATCGGCGAGCAGTACTTC. It yields the protein CASSHLRTGGIGEQYF. Variable domain in full (rest from reference TRBV28 and TRBJ2-7): DVKVTQSSRYLVKRTGEKVFLECVQDMDHENMFWYRQDPGLGLRLIYFSYDVKMKEKGDIPEGYSVSREKKERFSLILESASTNQTSMYLCASSHLRTGGIGEQYFGPGTRLTVT.

The J gene is TRBJ2-5, the V gene TRBV2; 7 positions agree with TRBD2. Germline CDR1 is SNHLY and CDR2 is FYNNEI. Trimming took 11 bases from V and 4 from J; bases not matched to a gene: 13. The CDR3 totals 14 residues. The CDR3 sequence is CAVTDGGTRETQYF. CDR3 nucleotides: TGTGCCGTTACCGACGGGGGGACTCGAGAGACCCAGTACTTC.

The gene calls are TRBV7-9 and TRBJ2-1, with 8 bases aligning to TRBD2. CDR3 length: 15 residues. The junction had 9 bases not matched to a gene; V was cut back by 5 bases and J by 6 bases. The germline gives CDR1 SEHNR, CDR2 FQNEAQ (reference sequence). The CDR3 spells CASSTSGLASNEQFF. CDR3 in DNA: TGTGCCAGCAGCACCTCCGGACTAGCCTCCAATGAGCAGTTCTTC.

This clonotype was counted between two and nine times. The chain is built from TRBV4-2 and TRBJ1-1; no firm D call. The CDR3 sequence is 12 residues long. Trimming removed 1 base at V and 5 bases at J, with 5 bases between. Germline-derived CDR1 and CDR2 are LGHNA and YNFKEQ. The CDR3 protein is CASSQGRTEAFF. The CDR3 DNA reads as TGTGCCAGCAGCCAAGGTCGGACTGAAGCTTTCTTT.

This clonotype has a count of ten or more. The J gene is TRBJ2-3, the V gene TRBV7-2; TRBD2 matches at 8 bases. J was trimmed by 3 bases and V by 0 bases; bases with no gene match: 2. This CDR3 comprises 15 residues. Germline CDR1 SGHTA, CDR2 FQGNSA. For the CDR3, the DNA is TGTGCCAGCAGCTTAGCCGGGAGGGCGACAGATACGCAGTATTTT. Amino acid sequence: CASSLAGRATDTQYF.